The clone carrying this TCR beta chain occurred a few times. The study profiled TCR beta VDJ and CDR3 using genomic DNA as template. TCRdb independently ran MiXCR on the reads; one entry per CDR3 protein. The sample lists roughly 180,000 distinct CDR3 sequences, about half occurring once. The data were taken from a study of CD8+CD57+ T cells in acquired aplastic anemia. The length of the CDR3 is 16 residues. The V gene end was trimmed by 5 bases and the J gene end by 2 bases; junction bases not matched to a gene: 10. Per the germline V gene, CDR1 is DFQATT and CDR2 is SNEGSKA (reference sequence). Sequencing was done on patients that had shown CD8+CD57+ cell expansion by flow cytometry. Every one of the patients had aplastic anemia (severe, acquired).

The sequencing input was sorted CD4+, CD8+, or CD8+CD57+ T cells (not recorded which) from PBMCs. V gene TRBV20-1 combines with J gene TRBJ2-1, with 9 bases aligning to TRBD2. The source is a human donor with aplastic anemia. The CDR3 reads CSAGGIAGETYNEQFF. In DNA form, the CDR3 reads TGCAGTGCTGGAGGCATAGCGGGAGAAACCTACAATGAGCAGTTCTTC.